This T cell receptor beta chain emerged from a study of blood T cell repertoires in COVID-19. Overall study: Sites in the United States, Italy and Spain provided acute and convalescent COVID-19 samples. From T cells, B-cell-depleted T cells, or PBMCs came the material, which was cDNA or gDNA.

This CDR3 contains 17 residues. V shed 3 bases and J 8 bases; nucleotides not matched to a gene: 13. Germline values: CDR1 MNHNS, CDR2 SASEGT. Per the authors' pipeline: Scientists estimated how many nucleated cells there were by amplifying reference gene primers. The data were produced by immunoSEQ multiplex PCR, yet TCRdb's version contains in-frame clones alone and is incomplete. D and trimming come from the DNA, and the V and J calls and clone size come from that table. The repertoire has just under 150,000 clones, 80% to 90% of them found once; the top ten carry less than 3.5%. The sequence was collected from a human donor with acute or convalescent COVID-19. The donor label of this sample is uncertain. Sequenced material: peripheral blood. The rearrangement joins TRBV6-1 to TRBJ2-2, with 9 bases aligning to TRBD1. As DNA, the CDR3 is TGTGCCAGCAGTGACCCCTTCGGGACAGGGTATAGAGGGGAGCTGTTTTTT. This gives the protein CASSDPFGTGYRGELFF.